One sample yielded the 3 T cell receptor beta chains listed below, sequenced in a study of response to subunit inactivated influenza vaccine. TCRdb ran MiXCR on the RT-PCR reads and lists one entry per CDR3 protein. The sample has around 790,000 distinct CDR3 sequences; 21% are singletons. Sequencing was performed on PBMCs from blood, taken about 5 days after vaccination. The receptors were sampled from a man aged 45-65 years who received an inactivated influenza vaccine.

This clonotype came up a few times. The chain recombines TRBV20-1 with TRBJ1-2; 7 bases align to TRBD1. This CDR3 region has 15 residues. V dropped 0 bases and J dropped 0; count of bases not matched to a gene: 4. Germline loops: CDR1 DFQATT, CDR2 SNEGSKA (reference sequence). The chain's CDR3 is CSARDRGQPNYGYTF. The CDR3 bases are TGCAGTGCTAGAGATCGGGGACAGCCTAACTATGGCTACACCTTC.

This chain connects TRBV9 to TRBJ2-7; D remains unclear. The V end was cut by 1 base, the J end by 2 bases, with 10 bases between. This CDR3 region has 14 residues. Germline CDR1 reads SGDLS; CDR2 reads YYNGEE. The CDR3 DNA reads TGTGCCAGCAGCGTATCTGGCACCACCTACGAGCAGTACTTC. This encodes CASSVSGTTYEQYF.

This clonotype was detected only a few times. This rearrangement joins TRBV6-2 or TRBV6-3 to TRBJ2-1; D unresolved. The CDR3 loop spans 15 amino acids. Germline CDR1 is MNHEY and CDR2 is SVGEGT. V lost 3 bases to trimming and J lost 5 bases, with 14 bases between them. CDR3: CASSYERWTNNEQFF. The DNA for the CDR3 is TGTGCCAGCAGTTATGAGCGCTGGACCAACAATGAGCAGTTCTTC.